These 17 T cell receptor beta chains were sequenced from one sample in a study of response to subunit inactivated influenza vaccine. TCRdb independently ran MiXCR on the RT-PCR reads; one entry per CDR3 protein. The sample shows some 200,000 distinct CDR3 sequences, over 9.5% of them seen only once. These data also featured in a second study, about T cells expressing NK-cell markers. That study reports: TCR beta libraries carry UMIs added by 5'RACE template switching.

The specimen was CD8+ T cells sorted from PBMCs, collected 11 to 12 days after vaccination. The receptor source for this set is a man in his forties or fifties who received an inactivated influenza vaccine.

This clonotype was observed a few times. DNA for the CDR3: TGTGCCAGCAGTTTATCTGGTTATCTAGCGGGAGGAGGAGAGACCCAGTACTTC. Translating it yields CASSLSGYLAGGGETQYF. This sequence joins TRBV27 and TRBJ2-5, with TRBD2 matching 11 bases. V was pared by 0 bases and J by 4 bases, with 10 bases of the junction left unmatched. This CDR3 is 18 amino acids long. The germline V gene encodes CDR1 MNHEY and CDR2 SMNVEV (reference sequence).

This clonotype was counted only a few times. The V call is TRBV29-1, the J call TRBJ2-2; the match to TRBD2 covers 8 bases. This CDR3 spans 15 amino acids. The trim removed 1 base at V and 7 bases at J, leaving 8 bases unmatched. CDR1 and CDR2 from the germline V gene are SQVTM and ANQGSEA. CDR3 DNA sequence: TGCAGCGTTGAAGGGGGACTAGGGGGGATCGGGGAGCTGTTTTTT. Translating gives CSVEGGLGGIGELFF.

This chain joins TRBV9 and TRBJ2-7, with 8 positions matching TRBD2. This CDR3 is built from 15 residues. The germline V gene has CDR1 SGDLS and CDR2 YYNGEE. Trimming at V came to 2 bases and at J to 0 bases, leaving 4 bases not matched to a gene. In nucleotides, the CDR3 is TGTGCCAGCAGCGTTGCCGGGACTAGCTCCTACGAGCAGTACTTC. The encoded protein is CASSVAGTSSYEQYF.

The V call is TRBV28, the J call TRBJ1-5, with TRBD1 matching 7 bases. Trimming cost V 10 bases and J 1 base; bases outside gene matches: 7. The CDR3 runs to 14 residues. CDR1 and CDR2 from the germline V gene are MDHEN and SYDVKM. The CDR3 coding sequence is TGTGCCACCCGCCCCAGGGGGAGCAATCAGCCCCAGCATTTT. It translates to CATRPRGSNQPQHF.

This chain connects TRBV3-1 to TRBJ1-5; D unclear. Per the germline V gene, CDR1 is LGHDT and CDR2 is YNNKEL (reference sequence). Trimming removed 2 bases at V and 3 bases at J, with 2 bases between. This CDR3 spans 12 amino acids. In DNA, the CDR3 is TGTGCCAGCAGCCAATTCAATCAGCCCCAGCATTTT. This codes for CASSQFNQPQHF.

A remark on this clonotype: One end of the junction varies from germline; a read error may be responsible. This chain uses TRBV4-1 with TRBJ2-7, with D tentatively TRBD1 (6 bases). Germline-derived CDR1 and CDR2 are MGHRA and YSYEKL. This CDR3 comprises 13 residues. The CDR3 spells CARGPGLVCEQYF. CDR3 sequence (DNA): TGTGCCAGGGGCCCCGGGCTAGTCTGCGAGCAGTACTTC.

The rearrangement links TRBV6-2 or TRBV6-3 to TRBJ2-3, with 7 bases fitting TRBD2. The germline V gene has CDR1 MNHEY and CDR2 SVGEGT. The junction had 9 bases not matched to a gene; V was cut back by 4 bases and J by 2 bases. There are 16 residues in the CDR3. CDR3 DNA: TGTGCCAGCAGTTCCCTAGGGGAGGGCTTCACAGATACGCAGTATTTT. Its translation: CASSSLGEGFTDTQYF.

Remarks on this clonotype: The junction shows a germline mismatch at one end, possibly a read error. The V call is TRBV10-3, the J call TRBJ2-1; D is ambiguous. This CDR3 spans 11 amino acids. Germline V lookup: CDR1 ENHRY, CDR2 SYGVKD. CDR3 DNA: TGTGACATCAGTGAGTCTAATGAGCAGTTCTTC. Protein product: CDISESNEQFF.

This clonotype was seen a handful of times. The V and J genes are TRBV7-6 and TRBJ1-2, with D unclear. Germline CDR1 and CDR2: SGHVS and FNYEAQ. CDR3 length: 16 residues. Trimming pared 0 bases from V and 0 bases from J, leaving 11 bases between. The CDR3 DNA follows: TGTGCCAGCAGCTTAGCCCCAGACATTTCTAACTATGGCTACACCTTC. Amino acids: CASSLAPDISNYGYTF.

The rearrangement joins TRBV6-5 to TRBJ2-1; 9 positions agree with TRBD2. Germline CDR1 MNHEY, CDR2 SVGAGI. There are 15 residues in the CDR3. Trimming took 0 bases from V and 9 from J; bases not matched to a gene: 6. CDR3 coding DNA: TGTGCCAGCAGTTACTCTCGCGGGAGGGCCGGTGAGCAGTTCTTC. Translation: CASSYSRGRAGEQFF.

The sample holds a few counts of this clonotype. V and J are TRBV7-8 and TRBJ1-4, with no clear D. V lost 5 bases and J lost 0, with 10 bases in between. The germline CDR1 and CDR2 sequences are SGHVS and FQNEAQ. This CDR3 has 15 residues. CDR3 nucleotides: TGTGCCAGCAGCCCAATCCCCGCAACTAATGAAAAACTGTTTTTT. Residues: CASSPIPATNEKLFF.

This clonotype came up a few times. The chain recombines TRBV11-1 with TRBJ1-6, with no clear D. The V end was cut by 1 base, the J end by 3 bases, with 19 bases between. The germline V gene has CDR1 SGHAT and CDR2 FQDESV (reference sequence). This CDR3 region has 19 residues. CDR3 bases: TGTGCCAGCAGCTTAGATTCGGGCGGAGGATTTGGCTATAATTCACCCCTCCACTTT. Translated, it gives CASSLDSGGGFGYNSPLHF.

V is TRBV6-2 or TRBV6-3 and J is TRBJ2-7, with 8 bases aligning to TRBD1. V shed 8 bases, J shed 4 bases, and the junction held 4 bases outside the gene matches. The germline V gene has CDR1 MNHEY and CDR2 SVGEGT. This CDR3 contains 12 residues. The CDR3 DNA reads TGTGCCAGCGAGGGACAGGAGTACGAGCAGTACTTC. Its translation: CASEGQEYEQYF.

This clonotype was counted only a few times. The gene calls are TRBV7-9 and TRBJ2-1; no definite D call. The CDR3 runs 12 residues. Per the germline V gene, CDR1 is SEHNR and CDR2 is FQNEAQ (reference sequence). The V and J ends lost 0 bases and 12 bases respectively, with 9 bases between them. CDR3 in DNA: TGTGCCAGCAGCTTAGCAGTAAATTGGCAGTTCTTC. The encoded protein is CASSLAVNWQFF.

The sample holds a few counts of this clonotype. The V call is TRBV5-1, the J call TRBJ1-1, with D perhaps TRBD1 (6 bases). The germline V and J ends were trimmed by 3 bases and 4 bases, with 10 bases remaining between them. CDR3 length: 13 residues. Germline V CDR1 and CDR2: SGHRS, YFSETQ. CDR3: CASSWSGATEAFF. The CDR3 coding sequence is TGCGCCAGCAGCTGGTCGGGGGCCACTGAAGCTTTCTTT. Full variable domain (outside the CDR3, taken from reference TRBV5-1 and TRBJ1-1): KAGVTQTPRYLIKTRGQQVTLSCSPISGHRSVSWYQQTPGQGLQFLFEYFSETQRNKGNFPGRFSGRQFSNSRSEMNVSTLELGDSALYLCASSWSGATEAFFGQGTRLTVV.

The chain carries TRBV29-1 and TRBJ1-1; D remains ambiguous. The germline V gene has CDR1 SQVTM and CDR2 ANQGSEA. Trimming shortened V by 4 bases and J by 6 bases, and 9 bases separated the two germline ends. This CDR3 spans 11 amino acids. The CDR3 sequence is CSVVIRSEAFF. Here the CDR3 DNA reads TGCAGCGTTGTAATAAGGTCTGAAGCTTTCTTT. Variable domain in full (rest from reference TRBV29-1 and TRBJ1-1): SAVISQKPSRDICQRGTSLTIQCQVDSQVTMMFWYRQQPGQSLTLIATANQGSEATYESGFVIDKFPISRPNLTFSTLTVSNMSPEDSSIYLCSVVIRSEAFFGQGTRLTVV.

This clonotype was seen repeatedly, ten times or more. The chain employs TRBV9 and TRBJ2-7; 7 bases are a match to TRBD1. Trimming cost V 3 bases and J 2 bases; bases outside gene matches: 5. In germline, CDR1 is SGDLS, CDR2 YYNGEE. The CDR3 length is 14 residues. The CDR3, as DNA: TGTGCCAGCAGCGAACGACAGGGAGCCTACGAGCAGTACTTC. Protein product: CASSERQGAYEQYF.